This TCR beta chain was retrieved from a study of cytomegalovirus exposure and HLA in healthy donors. Study-wide context: Genotyping of roughly 400 donors showed that around 85% belonged to the Caucasian-associated ancestry cluster. General study points: Only CMV serostatus was available as immune exposure information.

Note on this clone: Its antigen remains unidentified.

The primer mix had 60 Vbeta and 13 Jbeta primers. In the authors' methods: Later analysis identified approximately 80 million unique TCR beta chains, roughly 11 million shared. Here immunoSEQ multiplex PCR was the method, and the copy in TCRdb shows in-frame clones only, minus some. For V, J and clone size, that table is used; D and trimming come from the DNA. The sample totals 130,000 or so clones. The CDR3 is made up of 17 amino acids. CDR1 and CDR2 (germline): SGHTA, FQGNSA. J was trimmed by 5 bases and V by 2 bases; bases with no gene match: 9. Source material: PBMCs. This TCR came from a man in his late teens or twenties in good health and CMV-seronegative. The V call is TRBV7-2, the J call TRBJ2-7, with 13 positions matching TRBD2. The CDR3: CASSLSQLAGGRDEQYF. The CDR3 DNA sequence: TGTGCCAGCAGCTTATCACAACTAGCGGGAGGGCGAGACGAGCAGTACTTC.